This T cell receptor beta chain was retrieved from a study of Graves' ophthalmopathy and Graves' hyperthyroidism. Study-wide results and limits: The blood repertoire also included most expanded thyroid clonotypes above 0.001 frequency.

This clonotype has a count of ten or more. No antigen is known for it. Symptoms, serum thyroxine and TRAb, thyroid ultrasound, and orbital computed tomography formed the diagnostic basis. With V trimmed by 3 bases and J by 3 bases, 5 bases remained unmatched. The CDR3 spans 15 residues. The germline V gene has CDR1 SQVTM and CDR2 ANQGSEA. The study amplified TCR beta CDR3 regions using RNA transcripts. First-round RT-PCR relied on HTBI primers, and a second-round multiplex PCR came next. TCRdb processed the multiplex PCR reads anew with MiXCR; each CDR3 protein has one entry. Of 150,000 to 200,000 distinct CDR3 sequences in the sample, approximately 40% were seen once.

The sequencing input was peripheral blood. This clonotype was sampled from a man aged 25-40 years with Graves' ophthalmopathy. The chain carries TRBV29-1 and TRBJ2-7; 13 nucleotides line up with TRBD2. The CDR3 sequence: CSVEGTSGIDYEQYF. The CDR3 DNA sequence: TGCAGCGTTGAGGGGACTAGCGGGATTGACTACGAGCAGTACTTC.